Listed here is a single T cell receptor beta chain. What it recognizes is unknown. This may be a read error, as it is one base from a much larger clone. Blood RNA was derived from unsorted whole blood, and germline DNA was extracted too. The CDR3 is 11 amino acids. CDR1 is WNHNN and CDR2 is SYGVQD in the germline V gene (reference sequence). Priming with a constant-region primer yielded TCR beta cDNA from 450 to 550 ng total RNA. Libraries for TCR beta were built through three nested multiplex PCR rounds, which together made up a slightly modified ARM-PCR procedure. TRBV1-TRBV30 forward primers paired with a C-beta reverse primer were used in the first two PCR rounds, which ran approximately 11 cycles each. TCRdb fed the multiplex PCR reads into MiXCR, producing one record per CDR3 protein. The sample lists fewer than 350,000 distinct CDR3 sequences; 65% were seen once. The data stem from a study of tumor-infiltrating lymphocytes in primary liver carcinoma.

Study observations and caveats: Tumor region pairs showed greater overlap than either tumor-adjacent or tumor-blood pairs did.

Sample: peripheral blood. The chain links TRBV10-1 to TRBJ1-3; unclear D gene. The TCR was taken from a man in his forties with primary liver carcinoma and hepatitis B virus infection. CDR3 in DNA: TGCGTCAGCAAACAGGGAAACACCATATATTTT. This gives the protein CVSKQGNTIYF.